The rows below give T cell receptor beta chains drawn from one sample of a study of regulatory T cells in long-lasting Graves disease. From the multiplex PCR reads, TCRdb called clonotypes with MiXCR, one entry per CDR3 protein. The table shows about 220,000 distinct CDR3 sequences, with roughly 19% occurring only once. The sample was also linked to a second study, of T cells in Graves' hyperthyroidism and ophthalmopathy.

Sample: peripheral blood mononuclear cells (PBMCs), taken at new diagnosis, from a patient treated with antithyroid drugs. The origin of the receptors is a woman under 40 with Graves disease. The CDR3 runs from the conserved cysteine through the conserved F or W. A D gene is named only where the DNA matches it firmly. Size values are once, few and many counts, or a class for expanded clones, and some rows have none.

j_gene: TRBJ1-5; d_gene: NA; v_gene: TRBV15; abundance: NA; CDR3nt: TGTGCCACCAGCAGATTTACGGGGAATGCAGGGCAGAATCAGCCCCAGCATTTT; CDR3aa: CATSRFTGNAGQNQPQHF
j_gene: TRBJ1-1; d_gene: TRBD1; v_gene: TRBV18; abundance: NA; CDR3nt: TGTGCCAGCTCGCCCGGACAGGGGGCCTTGAACACTGAAGCTTTCTTT; CDR3aa: CASSPGQGALNTEAFF
j_gene: TRBJ1-1; d_gene: NA; v_gene: TRBV6-1; abundance: many; CDR3nt: TGTGCCAGCAGCGAGAGCGTGTTCAAACAAAGCGAAGCTTTCTTT; CDR3aa: CASSESVFKQSEAFF
j_gene: TRBJ1-3; d_gene: NA; v_gene: TRBV27; abundance: few; CDR3nt: TGTGCCAGCAGTTTAACCCAGGGGTACTCTGGAAACACCATATATTTT; CDR3aa: CASSLTQGYSGNTIYF
j_gene: TRBJ1-2; d_gene: NA; v_gene: TRBV4-1; abundance: many; CDR3nt: TGCGCCAGCAGCCAAGGGGGATTAAACCCCCCTTATGGCTACACCTTC; CDR3aa: CASSQGGLNPPYGYTF
j_gene: TRBJ1-4; d_gene: NA; v_gene: TRBV28; abundance: once; CDR3nt: TGTGCCAGCAGTTTATTTTCTGAAAAACTGTTTTTT; CDR3aa: CASSLFSEKLFF
j_gene: TRBJ2-2; d_gene: TRBD1; v_gene: TRBV11-2; abundance: many; CDR3nt: TGTGCCAGCAGCTTAGGCCCACAGGGGTCGCACACCGGGGAGCTGTTTTTT; CDR3aa: CASSLGPQGSHTGELFF
j_gene: TRBJ2-7; d_gene: NA; v_gene: TRBV28; abundance: many; CDR3nt: TGTGCCAGCAGCCAGGCAATGGAGCAGTACTTC; CDR3aa: CASSQAMEQYF
j_gene: TRBJ1-4; d_gene: NA; v_gene: TRBV28; abundance: many; CDR3nt: TGTGCCAGCAGTTTATCCATCGGGGGGGAAAAACTGTTTTTT; CDR3aa: CASSLSIGGEKLFF
j_gene: TRBJ2-5; d_gene: NA; v_gene: TRBV7-3; abundance: NA; CDR3nt: TGTGCCAGCAGCTTCGGAGCGGGTGGAGCCCAAGAGACCCAGTACTTC; CDR3aa: CASSFGAGGAQETQYF
j_gene: TRBJ1-2; d_gene: TRBD1; v_gene: TRBV5-4; abundance: few; CDR3nt: TGTGCCAGCAGCGCGGATACAGGGGCACCCTATGGCTACACCTTC; CDR3aa: CASSADTGAPYGYTF
j_gene: TRBJ2-7; d_gene: TRBD2; v_gene: TRBV11-2; abundance: NA; CDR3nt: TGTGCCAGCAGCTACGGTAGCGGGCGATCCTACGAGCAGTACTTC; CDR3aa: CASSYGSGRSYEQYF
j_gene: TRBJ2-5; d_gene: TRBD2; v_gene: TRBV5-1; abundance: NA; CDR3nt: TGCGCCAGCAGGTATCGGACTAGCGGGAGTGGGGCGCAAGAGACCCAGTACTTC; CDR3aa: CASRYRTSGSGAQETQYF
j_gene: TRBJ2-5; d_gene: NA; v_gene: TRBV27; abundance: NA; CDR3nt: TGTGCCAGCAGTGGCGGGACAGCCGAAGAGACCCAGTACTTC; CDR3aa: CASSGGTAEETQYF
j_gene: TRBJ1-6; d_gene: NA; v_gene: TRBV19; abundance: NA; CDR3nt: TGTGCCAGTAGTATGGGATATGGGAAGTCACCCCTCCACTTT; CDR3aa: CASSMGYGKSPLHF
j_gene: TRBJ2-2; d_gene: TRBD1; v_gene: TRBV12-3/TRBV12-4; abundance: many; CDR3nt: TGTGCCAGTCTAAAAACAGGGGCGGACACCGGGGAGCTGTTTTTT; CDR3aa: CASLKTGADTGELFF
j_gene: TRBJ1-3; d_gene: TRBD1; v_gene: TRBV6-1; abundance: many; CDR3nt: TGTGCCAGCAGTGCCCGGGACAGCGGCACCATATATTTT; CDR3aa: CASSARDSGTIYF
j_gene: TRBJ2-1; d_gene: NA; v_gene: TRBV10-2; abundance: NA; CDR3nt: TGCGCCAGCAGTGAAGCAGGGAGTACACATGAGCAGTTCTTC; CDR3aa: CASSEAGSTHEQFF
j_gene: TRBJ2-1; d_gene: NA; v_gene: TRBV2; abundance: many; CDR3nt: TGTGCCAGCAGTGCCTGGAGCAGCTCCTACAATGAGCAGTTCTTC; CDR3aa: CASSAWSSSYNEQFF
j_gene: TRBJ2-2; d_gene: NA; v_gene: TRBV7-9; abundance: NA; CDR3nt: TGTGCCAGCAGCCTGGGTGGGGCAGCGGACACCGGGGAGCTGTTTTTT; CDR3aa: CASSLGGAADTGELFF
j_gene: TRBJ2-1; d_gene: TRBD2; v_gene: TRBV6-2/TRBV6-3; abundance: many; CDR3nt: TGTGCCAGCAGTTACGGGAGCGGGGTCTTAATGAATGAGCAGTTCTTC; CDR3aa: CASSYGSGVLMNEQFF
j_gene: TRBJ1-4; d_gene: TRBD1; v_gene: TRBV11-2; abundance: many; CDR3nt: TGTGCCAGCAGCTTAGGACAGGGGGTCAGTGAAAAACTGTTTTTT; CDR3aa: CASSLGQGVSEKLFF
j_gene: TRBJ1-1; d_gene: TRBD1; v_gene: TRBV6-1; abundance: NA; CDR3nt: TGTGCCAGCACCCGCCGGACAGGGATGGCGGGCACTGAAGCTTTCTTT; CDR3aa: CASTRRTGMAGTEAFF